The following is a T cell receptor beta chain sequence with its context. Which antigen it targets is not known. Base qualities are not recorded, but no much larger clone differs from it by a single base. The data were taken from a study of blood T cell repertoires in COVID-19 (dated by TCRdb to the early 2020s). General notes on the study: Samples from collaborators originated in the United States, Italy and Spain and spanned both the acute and convalescent phases of COVID-19. The material from the prospective study consisted of cDNA or gDNA derived from T cells, B-cell-depleted T cells, or PBMCs. Subjects who had been exposed to COVID-19, were actively infected with it, or had recovered from it provided the deeply sampled blood TCRbeta repertoires that made up the dataset. The repertoires were released in a freely available public database intended as a resource for research on the immune response to SARS-CoV-2. Samples came from the ongoing ImmuneRACE study (first 160 participants) plus 1,254 subjects from 6 global collaborators. The sample metadata nearly always contained a de-identified subject ID, COVID-19 status, age in years and sex. Where available, HLA class I and class II types were obtained from metadata supplied by the sample provider rather than from assay-based typing.

TCRbeta CDR3 regions were amplified from genomic DNA using the immunoSEQ Assay, a bias-controlled multiplex PCR. The authors' pipeline ran thus. Within the assay, amplification of reference gene primers was used to estimate how many nucleated cells each sample contained. To quantify the absolute abundance of each unique TCRbeta CDR3 rearrangement, sequence reads were collapsed and filtered. For each sample, productive Simpson clonality was calculated as the square root of Simpson's diversity index across productive rearrangements. This is the immuneACCESS table as TCRdb keeps it, with only in-frame sequences that have V and J called. A part of the clones is gone; compared with another copy, unresolved V genes explain less than half, and the rest is unexplained. Clone size and the V and J calls come from that table; the DNA yielded D and trimming. Across this sample there are 250,000 to 350,000 clones, with 86% seen only once. About 9.4% of the sample rests with the top ten.

General findings and caveats noted by the study authors: The amount of clinical and demographic metadata varied by source and participant and was provided uncurated.

Participants in the prospective study were aged roughly 18 to 89 years, lived in more than 20 United States geographic areas, and enrolled through a virtual design. In the prospective study, participants were assigned to cohorts based on the clinical history participants reported in a screening survey and a study questionnaire. For ImmuneRACE Cohort 3, a participant was defined as recovered based on two consecutive negative NP/OP PCR tests, clearance by a healthcare professional, or resolution of symptoms. In the prospective study, whole blood, serum and a nasopharyngeal or oropharyngeal swab were collected from each participant by mobile phlebotomists. Prospective study participants could optionally give additional blood draws and questionnaires over an approximately 2-month period. Prospective study blood samples were shipped either frozen or at room temperature before DNA extraction. The material sequenced was PBMCs or T cells enriched from blood (not recorded which). The sequence came from a woman between 18 and 29 years old who had recovered from COVID-19.

This receptor carries the CDR3 CASMGQGGEKLFF. The DNA sequence is TGTGCCAGCATGGGACAGGGGGGCGAAAAACTGTTTTTT. This chain joins TRBV28 to TRBJ1-4, with 11 bases in between that match TRBD1. The CDR3 spans 13 residues, from the cysteine through the phenylalanine. Only the CDR3 portion is preserved as DNA: 39 bases, with reading frame beginning at the first base. Trimming removed 7 bases from V and 8 bases from J; the gene matches leave 3 bases unexplained. The CDR1 and CDR2 encoded by the germline V gene are MDHEN and SYDVKM.